A selection of T cell receptor beta chains follows, all from one sample in a study of PD-1 blockade in classical Hodgkin lymphoma. TCRdb keeps only in-frame clones here, not all; method: immunoSEQ multiplex PCR. This sample has 66,000 or so clones, with around 75% found just once. Specimen: peripheral blood mononuclear cells (PBMCs), collected before the second cycle of nivolumab. These receptors came from a human donor with classical Hodgkin lymphoma. Both conserved end residues are part of each CDR3. The order of the fields is D gene, J gene, V gene, clone size, CDR3 protein, CDR3 DNA. A D gene is named only where the DNA matches it firmly. Size values are once, few and many counts, or a class for expanded clones, and some rows have none.

D gene: .
J gene: TRBJ2-7
V gene: TRBV2
clone size: .
CDR3 protein: CASRPRSYEQYF
CDR3 DNA: TGTGCCAGCAGGCCCCGTTCCTACGAGCAGTACTTC

D gene: TRBD2
J gene: TRBJ2-7
V gene: TRBV5-1
clone size: .
CDR3 protein: CASSLLLAGGEQYF
CDR3 DNA: TGCGCCAGCAGCCTCCTACTAGCGGGAGGCGAGCAGTACTTC

D gene: .
J gene: TRBJ2-4
V gene: TRBV6-5
clone size: .
CDR3 protein: CASSSGPLAKNIQYF
CDR3 DNA: TGTGCCAGCAGTTCAGGGCCCCTAGCCAAAAACATTCAGTACTTC

D gene: .
J gene: TRBJ2-7
V gene: TRBV6-5
clone size: .
CDR3 protein: CASSYSGTGAAYEQYF
CDR3 DNA: TGTGCCAGCAGTTACTCGGGGACGGGAGCCGCCTACGAGCAGTACTTC

D gene: .
J gene: TRBJ1-3
V gene: TRBV18
clone size: once
CDR3 protein: CASSPRTPPDTIYF
CDR3 DNA: TGTGCCAGCTCTCCACGCACCCCCCCGGACACCATATATTTT

D gene: .
J gene: TRBJ2-3
V gene: TRBV10-1
clone size: few
CDR3 protein: CASSESVGADTQYF
CDR3 DNA: TGCGCCAGCAGTGAGTCAGTCGGGGCAGATACGCAGTATTTT

D gene: .
J gene: TRBJ1-1
V gene: TRBV6-1
clone size: .
CDR3 protein: CASSEAPGGYTEAFF
CDR3 DNA: TGTGCCAGCAGTGAAGCTCCCGGGGGTTACACTGAAGCTTTCTTT

D gene: TRBD1
J gene: TRBJ2-7
V gene: TRBV5-1
clone size: few
CDR3 protein: CASSRGTGDEQYF
CDR3 DNA: TGTGCCAGCAGCCGAGGGACAGGGGACGAGCAGTACTTC

D gene: TRBD1
J gene: TRBJ2-7
V gene: TRBV28
clone size: .
CDR3 protein: CASRGQGARGEQYF
CDR3 DNA: TGTGCCAGCAGGGGACAGGGGGCGCGCGGCGAGCAGTACTTC

D gene: .
J gene: TRBJ2-2
V gene: TRBV28
clone size: .
CDR3 protein: CASRVQGRGTGELFF
CDR3 DNA: TGTGCCAGCAGGGTACAGGGAAGGGGCACCGGGGAGCTGTTTTTT

D gene: TRBD1
J gene: TRBJ2-7
V gene: TRBV11-3
clone size: .
CDR3 protein: CASSSRTGSSYEQYF
CDR3 DNA: TGTGCCAGCAGCTCTCGGACAGGAAGCTCCTACGAGCAGTACTTC

D gene: .
J gene: TRBJ2-7
V gene: TRBV28
clone size: .
CDR3 protein: CASSTRHRSSYEQYF
CDR3 DNA: TGTGCCAGCAGTACTCGACACCGGAGCTCCTACGAGCAGTACTTC

D gene: .
J gene: TRBJ1-3
V gene: TRBV7-3
clone size: once
CDR3 protein: CASSLRSSGGNGNTIYF
CDR3 DNA: TGTGCCAGCAGCTTAAGGTCATCGGGGGGCAATGGAAACACCATATATTTT

D gene: TRBD2
J gene: TRBJ2-1
V gene: TRBV4-2
clone size: .
CDR3 protein: CASSQGLAGYNEQFF
CDR3 DNA: TGTGCCAGCAGCCAAGGACTAGCGGGTTACAATGAGCAGTTCTTC

D gene: .
J gene: TRBJ1-6
V gene: TRBV9
clone size: .
CDR3 protein: CASSVDRVRSPLHF
CDR3 DNA: TGTGCCAGCAGCGTAGACAGGGTGAGATCACCCCTCCACTTT

D gene: TRBD1
J gene: TRBJ2-2
V gene: TRBV11-3
clone size: .
CDR3 protein: CASSLDLTGVNTGELFF
CDR3 DNA: TGTGCCAGCAGCTTAGATCTGACAGGGGTTAACACCGGGGAGCTGTTTTTT

D gene: TRBD1
J gene: TRBJ1-5
V gene: TRBV11-3
clone size: .
CDR3 protein: CATKGAPVCGTQHF
CDR3 DNA: TGTGCCACAAAGGGGGCACCTGTGTGTGGGACCCAGCATTTT

D gene: .
J gene: TRBJ1-3
V gene: TRBV19
clone size: .
CDR3 protein: CASSRGEGNTIYF
CDR3 DNA: TGTGCCAGTAGTAGGGGTGAAGGAAACACCATATATTTT

D gene: TRBD1
J gene: TRBJ1-2
V gene: TRBV6-1
clone size: once
CDR3 protein: CASSGEDRDGYTF
CDR3 DNA: TGTGCCAGCAGTGGGGAGGACAGGGATGGCTACACCTTC

D gene: .
J gene: TRBJ1-4
V gene: TRBV14
clone size: .
CDR3 protein: CASSQGRASTNEKLFF
CDR3 DNA: TGTGCCAGCAGCCAAGGCAGGGCCTCAACTAATGAAAAACTGTTTTTT

D gene: TRBD1
J gene: TRBJ2-3
V gene: TRBV29-1
clone size: .
CDR3 protein: CSVDRGLTDTQYF
CDR3 DNA: TGCAGCGTCGACAGGGGTTTGACAGATACGCAGTATTTT

D gene: .
J gene: TRBJ2-1
V gene: TRBV2
clone size: few
CDR3 protein: CASSEALNAEQFF
CDR3 DNA: TGTGCCAGCAGTGAAGCGCTTAATGCAGAGCAGTTCTTC

D gene: .
J gene: TRBJ2-2
V gene: TRBV5-1
clone size: few
CDR3 protein: CASSLMTGNTGELFF
CDR3 DNA: TGCGCCAGCAGCTTGATGACAGGAAACACCGGGGAGCTGTTTTTT

D gene: .
J gene: TRBJ2-7
V gene: TRBV7-9
clone size: .
CDR3 protein: CASSFMSYEQYF
CDR3 DNA: TGTGCCAGCAGCTTCATGTCCTACGAGCAGTACTTC

D gene: .
J gene: TRBJ2-2
V gene: TRBV7-9
clone size: few
CDR3 protein: CASSLGNTGELFF
CDR3 DNA: TGTGCCAGCAGCTTAGGTAACACCGGGGAGCTGTTTTTT

D gene: TRBD1
J gene: TRBJ2-7
V gene: TRBV11-2
clone size: .
CDR3 protein: CASRFRDRGDYEQYF
CDR3 DNA: TGTGCCAGCAGATTCCGGGACAGGGGGGACTACGAGCAGTACTTC

D gene: TRBD1
J gene: TRBJ2-2
V gene: TRBV2
clone size: .
CDR3 protein: CASAGTGATGELFF
CDR3 DNA: TGTGCCAGTGCCGGGACAGGGGCCACCGGGGAGCTGTTTTTT

D gene: .
J gene: TRBJ2-3
V gene: TRBV6-5
clone size: .
CDR3 protein: CASSYGEATDTQYF
CDR3 DNA: TGTGCCAGCAGTTACGGCGAGGCCACAGATACGCAGTATTTT

D gene: .
J gene: TRBJ1-2
V gene: TRBV7-9
clone size: .
CDR3 protein: CASSLPGAYGYTF
CDR3 DNA: TGTGCCAGCAGCTTACCAGGGGCGTACGGCTACACCTTC

D gene: TRBD1
J gene: TRBJ1-4
V gene: TRBV11-2
clone size: few
CDR3 protein: CASSLGQGITNEKLFF
CDR3 DNA: TGTGCCAGCAGCTTGGGACAGGGAATAACTAATGAAAAACTGTTTTTT

D gene: TRBD1
J gene: TRBJ2-7
V gene: TRBV7-9
clone size: .
CDR3 protein: CASSITGTGNSYEQYF
CDR3 DNA: TGTGCCAGCAGCATCACCGGGACAGGCAACTCCTACGAGCAGTACTTC

D gene: .
J gene: TRBJ2-6
V gene: TRBV9
clone size: .
CDR3 protein: CASSAGSHSGANVLTF
CDR3 DNA: TGTGCCAGCAGCGCCGGGTCCCACTCTGGGGCCAACGTCCTGACTTTC

D gene: .
J gene: TRBJ2-2
V gene: TRBV14
clone size: .
CDR3 protein: CASSPVIAGKGTGELFF
CDR3 DNA: TGTGCCAGCAGCCCCGTTATAGCAGGGAAGGGGACCGGGGAGCTGTTTTTT

D gene: .
J gene: TRBJ2-2
V gene: TRBV19
clone size: few
CDR3 protein: CASRQQANTGELFF
CDR3 DNA: TGTGCCAGTAGACAACAGGCGAACACCGGGGAGCTGTTTTTT

D gene: TRBD1
J gene: TRBJ2-7
V gene: TRBV6-1
clone size: few
CDR3 protein: CASRTTGTVSYEQYF
CDR3 DNA: TGTGCCAGCAGGACGACAGGGACCGTCTCCTACGAGCAGTACTTC

D gene: .
J gene: TRBJ2-3
V gene: TRBV27
clone size: .
CDR3 protein: CASSLFGGEGDDTQYF
CDR3 DNA: TGTGCCAGCAGTTTATTTGGGGGCGAGGGAGATGATACGCAGTATTTT

D gene: .
J gene: TRBJ1-5
V gene: TRBV2
clone size: .
CDR3 protein: CASSGDGYQPQHF
CDR3 DNA: TGTGCCAGCAGTGGGGACGGTTATCAGCCCCAGCATTTT

D gene: TRBD2
J gene: TRBJ2-7
V gene: TRBV5-4
clone size: .
CDR3 protein: CASSPYSGRAAYEQYF
CDR3 DNA: TGTGCCAGCAGCCCCTACAGCGGGAGGGCCGCCTACGAGCAGTACTTC

D gene: TRBD1
J gene: TRBJ2-2
V gene: TRBV2
clone size: .
CDR3 protein: CASSFPPGQGAPGELFF
CDR3 DNA: TGTGCCAGCAGCTTCCCCCCGGGACAGGGGGCTCCCGGGGAGCTGTTTTTT

D gene: .
J gene: TRBJ2-3
V gene: TRBV18
clone size: .
CDR3 protein: CASSRGGLRTDTQYF
CDR3 DNA: TGTGCCAGCTCACGGGGGGGCCTAAGAACAGATACGCAGTATTTT

D gene: .
J gene: TRBJ2-7
V gene: TRBV5-6
clone size: once
CDR3 protein: CASSFNPSYEQYF
CDR3 DNA: TGTGCCAGCAGCTTTAACCCCTCGTACGAGCAGTACTTC

D gene: .
J gene: TRBJ2-3
V gene: TRBV5-1
clone size: .
CDR3 protein: CASSFQEDTQYF
CDR3 DNA: TGCGCCAGCAGCTTTCAGGAAGATACGCAGTATTTT

D gene: TRBD2
J gene: TRBJ2-3
V gene: TRBV5-1
clone size: .
CDR3 protein: CASSRMGLAGGLTDTQYF
CDR3 DNA: TGCGCCAGCAGCCGGATGGGGCTAGCGGGGGGCCTCACAGATACGCAGTATTTT

D gene: TRBD2
J gene: TRBJ2-7
V gene: TRBV7-2
clone size: .
CDR3 protein: CASSPLAGVREQYF
CDR3 DNA: TGTGCCAGCAGCCCTCTAGCGGGAGTTAGGGAGCAGTACTTC